This T cell receptor (beta chain) was retrieved from a study of blood T cell repertoires in COVID-19. Recruited during active infection, patients (from Seattle) were subsequently followed longitudinally. With 4 bases clipped from V and 5 bases from J, the junction kept 5 bases outside the gene matches. The CDR3 totals 13 residues. CDR1 and CDR2 (germline): SGHRS, YFSETQ. Here immunoSEQ multiplex PCR was the method, and the copy in TCRdb shows in-frame clones only, minus some. The sample lists 250,000 to 350,000 clones; 86% were seen once. The chain couples TRBV5-1 to TRBJ2-7, with 8 bases that match TRBD2. This sequence was found in a woman aged 70-85 years with COVID-19, enrolled during active disease. The specimen was peripheral blood. In DNA, the CDR3 is TGCGCCAGCAGCACCCGGGAGGGAGACGAGCAGTACTTC. Amino acid sequence: CASSTREGDEQYF.